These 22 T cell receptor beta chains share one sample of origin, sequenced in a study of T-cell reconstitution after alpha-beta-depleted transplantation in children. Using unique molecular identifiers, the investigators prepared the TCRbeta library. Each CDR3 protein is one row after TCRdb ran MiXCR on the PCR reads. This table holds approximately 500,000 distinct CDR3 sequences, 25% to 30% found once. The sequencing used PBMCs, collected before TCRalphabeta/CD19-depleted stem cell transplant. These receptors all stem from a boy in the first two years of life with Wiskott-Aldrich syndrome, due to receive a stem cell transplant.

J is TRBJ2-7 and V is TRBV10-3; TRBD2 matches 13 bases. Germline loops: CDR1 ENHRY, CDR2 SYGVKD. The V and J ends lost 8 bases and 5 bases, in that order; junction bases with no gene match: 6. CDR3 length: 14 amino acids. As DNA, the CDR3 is TGTGCCATCTCCCGGACTAGCGGGAGCGACGAGCAGTACTTC. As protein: CAISRTSGSDEQYF.

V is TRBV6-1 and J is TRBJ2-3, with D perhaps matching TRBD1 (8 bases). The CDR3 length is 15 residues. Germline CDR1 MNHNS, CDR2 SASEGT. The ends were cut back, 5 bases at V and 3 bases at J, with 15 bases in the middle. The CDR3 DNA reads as TGTGCCAGCAGTCGCTACAGGGGGGGAACAGATACGCAGTATTTT. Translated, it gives CASSRYRGGTDTQYF.

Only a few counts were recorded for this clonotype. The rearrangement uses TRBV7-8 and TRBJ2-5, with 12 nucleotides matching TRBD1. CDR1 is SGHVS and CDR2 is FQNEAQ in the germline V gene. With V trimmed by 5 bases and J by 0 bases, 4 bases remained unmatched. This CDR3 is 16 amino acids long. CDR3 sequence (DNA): TGTGCCAGCAGCACGGGACAGGGGGCGAACCAAGAGACCCAGTACTTC. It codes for CASSTGQGANQETQYF.

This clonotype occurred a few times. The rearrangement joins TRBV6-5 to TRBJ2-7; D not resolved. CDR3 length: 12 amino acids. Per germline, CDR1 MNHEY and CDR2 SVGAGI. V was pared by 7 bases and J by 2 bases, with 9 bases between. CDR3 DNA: TGTGCCAGCAATGACACTCCCTACGAGCAGTACTTC. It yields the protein CASNDTPYEQYF.

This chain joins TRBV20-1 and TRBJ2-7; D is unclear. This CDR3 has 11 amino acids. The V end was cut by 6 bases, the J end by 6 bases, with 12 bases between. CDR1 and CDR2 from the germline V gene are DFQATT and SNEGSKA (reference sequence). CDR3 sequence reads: CSAKKGGEQYF. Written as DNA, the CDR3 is TGCAGTGCGAAAAAAGGCGGCGAGCAGTACTTC.

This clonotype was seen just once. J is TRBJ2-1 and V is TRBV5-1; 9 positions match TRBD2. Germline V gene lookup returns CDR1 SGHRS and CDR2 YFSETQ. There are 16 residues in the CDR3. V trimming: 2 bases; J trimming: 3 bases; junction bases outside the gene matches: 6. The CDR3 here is CASSFFLAGYYNEQFF. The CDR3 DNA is TGCGCCAGCAGCTTCTTCCTAGCGGGATACTACAATGAGCAGTTCTTC.

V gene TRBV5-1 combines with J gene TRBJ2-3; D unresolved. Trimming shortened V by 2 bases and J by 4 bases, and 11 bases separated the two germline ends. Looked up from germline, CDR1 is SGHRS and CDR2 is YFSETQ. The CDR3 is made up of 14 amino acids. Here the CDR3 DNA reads TGCGCCAGCAGCTTCGTGGCAGATGCAGATACGCAGTATTTT. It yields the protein CASSFVADADTQYF.

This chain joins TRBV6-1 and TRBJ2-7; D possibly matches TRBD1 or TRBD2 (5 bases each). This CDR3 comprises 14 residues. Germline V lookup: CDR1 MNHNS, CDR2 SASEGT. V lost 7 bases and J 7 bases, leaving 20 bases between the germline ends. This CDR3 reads CASNRGHPLGEQYF. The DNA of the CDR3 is TGTGCCAGCAACCGGGGCCACCCCTTGGGGGAGCAGTACTTC.

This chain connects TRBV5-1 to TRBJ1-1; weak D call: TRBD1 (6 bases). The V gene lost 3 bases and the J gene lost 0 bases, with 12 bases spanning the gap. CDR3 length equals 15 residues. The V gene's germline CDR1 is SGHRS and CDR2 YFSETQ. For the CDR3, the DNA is TGCGCCAGCAGCTCGGACGGACAGCTGAACACTGAAGCTTTCTTT. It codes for CASSSDGQLNTEAFF. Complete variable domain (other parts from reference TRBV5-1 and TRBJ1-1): KAGVTQTPRYLIKTRGQQVTLSCSPISGHRSVSWYQQTPGQGLQFLFEYFSETQRNKGNFPGRFSGRQFSNSRSEMNVSTLELGDSALYLCASSSDGQLNTEAFFGQGTRLTVV.

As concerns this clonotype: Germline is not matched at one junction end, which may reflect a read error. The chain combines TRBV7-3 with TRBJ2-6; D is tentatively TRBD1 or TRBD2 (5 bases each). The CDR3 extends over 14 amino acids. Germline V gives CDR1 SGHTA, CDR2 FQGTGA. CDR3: CASSMARGYNVLTF. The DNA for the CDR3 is TGTGCCAGCAGTATGGCTCGGGGCTACAACGTCCTGACTTTT.

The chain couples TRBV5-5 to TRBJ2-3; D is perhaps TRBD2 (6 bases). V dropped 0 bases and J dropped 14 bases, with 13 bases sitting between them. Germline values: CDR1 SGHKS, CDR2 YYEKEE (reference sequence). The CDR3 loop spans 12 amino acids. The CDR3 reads CASSLETSFGYF. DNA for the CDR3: TGTGCCAGCAGCTTGGAGACTAGTTTTGGGTATTTT.

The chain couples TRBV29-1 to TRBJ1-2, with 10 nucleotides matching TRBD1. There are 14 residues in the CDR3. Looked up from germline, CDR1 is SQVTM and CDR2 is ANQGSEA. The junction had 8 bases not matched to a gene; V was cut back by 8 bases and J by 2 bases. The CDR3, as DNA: TGCAGCACCTCGGGACAGGGGCCCAACTATGGCTACACCTTC. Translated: CSTSGQGPNYGYTF. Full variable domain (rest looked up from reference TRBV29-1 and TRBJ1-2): SAVISQKPSRDICQRGTSLTIQCQVDSQVTMMFWYRQQPGQSLTLIATANQGSEATYESGFVIDKFPISRPNLTFSTLTVSNMSPEDSSIYLCSTSGQGPNYGYTFGSGTRLTVV.

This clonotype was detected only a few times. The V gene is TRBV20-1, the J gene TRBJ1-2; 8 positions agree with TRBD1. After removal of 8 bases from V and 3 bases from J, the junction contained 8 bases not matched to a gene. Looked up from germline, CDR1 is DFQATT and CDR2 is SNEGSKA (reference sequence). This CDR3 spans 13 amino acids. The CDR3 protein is CSPGQGADYGYTF. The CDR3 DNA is TGCAGTCCAGGACAGGGCGCGGACTATGGCTACACCTTC.

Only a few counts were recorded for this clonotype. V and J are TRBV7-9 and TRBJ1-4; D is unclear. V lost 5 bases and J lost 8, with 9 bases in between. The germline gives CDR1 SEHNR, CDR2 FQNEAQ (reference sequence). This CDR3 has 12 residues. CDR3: CASSPRREKLFF. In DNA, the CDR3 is TGTGCCAGCAGCCCGCGGAGGGAAAAACTGTTTTTT.

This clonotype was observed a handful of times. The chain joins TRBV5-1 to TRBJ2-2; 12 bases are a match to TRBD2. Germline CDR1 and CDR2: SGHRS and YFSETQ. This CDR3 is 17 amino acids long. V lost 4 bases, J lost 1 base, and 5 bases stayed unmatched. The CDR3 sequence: CASSHGLAGLNTGELFF. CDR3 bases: TGCGCCAGCAGCCACGGACTAGCGGGGCTGAACACCGGGGAGCTGTTTTTT. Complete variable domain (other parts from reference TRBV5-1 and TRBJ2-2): KAGVTQTPRYLIKTRGQQVTLSCSPISGHRSVSWYQQTPGQGLQFLFEYFSETQRNKGNFPGRFSGRQFSNSRSEMNVSTLELGDSALYLCASSHGLAGLNTGELFFGEGSRLTVL.

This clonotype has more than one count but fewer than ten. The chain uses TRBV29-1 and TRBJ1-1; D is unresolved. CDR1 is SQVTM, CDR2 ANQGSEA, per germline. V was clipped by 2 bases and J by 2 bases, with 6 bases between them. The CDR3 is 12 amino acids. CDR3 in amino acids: CSVEMRNTEAFF. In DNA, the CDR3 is TGCAGCGTTGAAATGCGAAACACTGAAGCTTTCTTT.

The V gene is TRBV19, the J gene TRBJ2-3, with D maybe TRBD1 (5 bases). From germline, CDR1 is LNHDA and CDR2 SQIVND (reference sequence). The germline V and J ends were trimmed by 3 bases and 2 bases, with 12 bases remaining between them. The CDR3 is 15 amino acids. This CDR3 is CASSIWAGSTDTQYF. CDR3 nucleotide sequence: TGTGCCAGTAGTATCTGGGCAGGGTCCACAGATACGCAGTATTTT.

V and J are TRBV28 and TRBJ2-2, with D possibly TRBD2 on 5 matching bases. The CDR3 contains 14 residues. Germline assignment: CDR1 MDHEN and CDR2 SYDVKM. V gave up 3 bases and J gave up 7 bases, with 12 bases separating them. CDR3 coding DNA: TGTGCCAGCAGTTTTCGCGGGTTAAGCGGGGAGCTGTTTTTT. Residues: CASSFRGLSGELFF.

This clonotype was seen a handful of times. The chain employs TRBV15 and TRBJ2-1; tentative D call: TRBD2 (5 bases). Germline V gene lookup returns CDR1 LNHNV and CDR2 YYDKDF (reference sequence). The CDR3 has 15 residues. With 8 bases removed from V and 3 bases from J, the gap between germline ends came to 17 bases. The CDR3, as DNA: TGTGCCACCGGAGGACTGGCGGGCCTCTACAATGAGCAGTTCTTC. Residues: CATGGLAGLYNEQFF.

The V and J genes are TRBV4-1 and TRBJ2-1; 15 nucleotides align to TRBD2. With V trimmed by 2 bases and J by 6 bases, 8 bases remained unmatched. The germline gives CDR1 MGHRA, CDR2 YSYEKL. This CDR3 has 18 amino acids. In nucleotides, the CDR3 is TGCGCCAGCAGCCAAAAGGGACTAGCGGGAGGTGGGGGCAATGAGCAGTTCTTC. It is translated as CASSQKGLAGGGGNEQFF.

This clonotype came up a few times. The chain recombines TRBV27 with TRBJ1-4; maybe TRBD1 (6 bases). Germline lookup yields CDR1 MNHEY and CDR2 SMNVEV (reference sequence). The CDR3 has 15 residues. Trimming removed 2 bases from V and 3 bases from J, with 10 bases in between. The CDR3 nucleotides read TGTGCCAGCAGTTTAGGGGGCAGATCTAATGAAAAACTGTTTTTT. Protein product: CASSLGGRSNEKLFF. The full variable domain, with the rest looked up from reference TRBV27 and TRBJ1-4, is EAQVTQNPRYLITVTGKKLTVTCSQNMNHEYMSWYRQDPGLGLRQIYYSMNVEVTDKGDVPEGYKVSRKEKRNFPLILESPSPNQTSLYFCASSLGGRSNEKLFFGSGTQLSVL.

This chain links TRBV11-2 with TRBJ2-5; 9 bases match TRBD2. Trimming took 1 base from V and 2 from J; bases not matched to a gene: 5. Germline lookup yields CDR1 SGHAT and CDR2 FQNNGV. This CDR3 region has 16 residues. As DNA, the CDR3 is TGTGCCAGCAGCTTAGGTTCTAGCGGGGATCAAGAGACCCAGTACTTC. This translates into CASSLGSSGDQETQYF.